This T cell receptor beta chain was observed in a study of neoadjuvant anti-PD-1 for oral cavity cancer. General observations from the study: With three patients per group, TCR findings need larger cohorts.

Repertoires were generated with immunoSEQ multiplex PCR, while TCRdb's copy carries only in-frame clones and drops some. Of 60,000 to 75,000 clones detected, more than 60% appear once; the ten largest clones hold around 2.6%. Comments on this clone: The antigen is undetermined.

The ends were cut back, 0 bases at V and 6 bases at J, with 14 bases in the middle. This CDR3 spans 15 amino acids. Germline loops: CDR1 SGHRS, CDR2 YFSETQ. Sample: PBMCs, taken before nivolumab (anti-PD-1) treatment. The origin of this receptor is a person between 35 and 79 years old with oral cavity squamous cell carcinoma. The chain combines TRBV5-1 with TRBJ2-3; possibly TRBD2 for D (5 bases). The CDR3: CASSLAVPWRDTQYF. The DNA of the CDR3 is TGCGCCAGCAGCTTGGCTGTTCCGTGGAGGGATACGCAGTATTTT.